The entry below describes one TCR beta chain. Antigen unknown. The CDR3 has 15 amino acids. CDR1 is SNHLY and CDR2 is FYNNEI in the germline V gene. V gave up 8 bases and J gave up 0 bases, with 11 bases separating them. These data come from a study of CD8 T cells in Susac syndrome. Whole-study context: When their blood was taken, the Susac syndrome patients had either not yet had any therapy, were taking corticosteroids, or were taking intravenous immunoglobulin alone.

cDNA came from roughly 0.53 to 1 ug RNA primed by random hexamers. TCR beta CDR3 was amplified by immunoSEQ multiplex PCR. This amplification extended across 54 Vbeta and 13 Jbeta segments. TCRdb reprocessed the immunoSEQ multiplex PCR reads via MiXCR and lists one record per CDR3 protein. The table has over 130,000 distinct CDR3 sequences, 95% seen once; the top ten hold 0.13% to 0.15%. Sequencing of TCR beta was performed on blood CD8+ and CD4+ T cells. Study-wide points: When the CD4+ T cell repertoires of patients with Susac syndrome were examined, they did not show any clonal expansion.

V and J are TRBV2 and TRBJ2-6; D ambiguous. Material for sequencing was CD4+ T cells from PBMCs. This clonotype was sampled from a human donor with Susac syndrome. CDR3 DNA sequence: TGTGCCAGCTCCGTACAGAGCTCTGGGGCCAACGTCCTGACTTTC. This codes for CASSVQSSGANVLTF.